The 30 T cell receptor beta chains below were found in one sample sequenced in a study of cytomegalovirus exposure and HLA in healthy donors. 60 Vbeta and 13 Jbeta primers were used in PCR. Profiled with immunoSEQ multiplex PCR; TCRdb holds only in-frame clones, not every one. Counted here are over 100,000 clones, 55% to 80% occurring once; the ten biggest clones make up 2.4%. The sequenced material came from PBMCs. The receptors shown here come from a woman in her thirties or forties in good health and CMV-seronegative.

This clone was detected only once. This CDR3 reads CASSSRGGGDDEQFF. CDR3 DNA sequence: TGTGCCAGCAGCTCTCGGGGCGGGGGGGACGATGAGCAGTTCTTC. The rearrangement uses TRBV13 and TRBJ2-1; 9 bases agree with TRBD2. J was trimmed by 8 bases and V by 4 bases; bases with no gene match: 9. The CDR3 has 15 residues. Germline V gene sequence: CDR1 PRHDT, CDR2 FYEKMQ (reference sequence). The variable domain in full, completed from reference TRBV13 and TRBJ2-1, reads AAGVIQSPRHLIKEKRETATLKCYPIPRHDTVYWYQQGPGQDPQFLISFYEKMQSDKGSIPDRFSAQQFSDYHSELNMSSLELGDSALYFCASSSRGGGDDEQFFGPGTRLTVL.

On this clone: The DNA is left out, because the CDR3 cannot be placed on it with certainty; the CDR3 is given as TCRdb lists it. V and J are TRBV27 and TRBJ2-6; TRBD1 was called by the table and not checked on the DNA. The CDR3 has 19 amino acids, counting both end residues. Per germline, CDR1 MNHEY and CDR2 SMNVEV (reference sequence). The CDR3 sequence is CASSFLAGAYGPGANVLTF.

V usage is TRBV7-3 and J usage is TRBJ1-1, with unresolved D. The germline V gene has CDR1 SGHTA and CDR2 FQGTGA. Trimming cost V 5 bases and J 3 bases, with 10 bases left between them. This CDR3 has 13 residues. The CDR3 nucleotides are TGTGCCAGCAGCATGACAAGACACACTGAAGCTTTCTTT. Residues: CASSMTRHTEAFF.

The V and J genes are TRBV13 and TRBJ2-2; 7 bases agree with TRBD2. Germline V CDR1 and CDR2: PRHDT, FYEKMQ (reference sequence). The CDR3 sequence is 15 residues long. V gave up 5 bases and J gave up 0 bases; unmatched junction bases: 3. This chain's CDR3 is CASSPREANTGELFF. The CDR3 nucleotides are TGTGCCAGCAGCCCCCGGGAGGCGAACACCGGGGAGCTGTTTTTT.

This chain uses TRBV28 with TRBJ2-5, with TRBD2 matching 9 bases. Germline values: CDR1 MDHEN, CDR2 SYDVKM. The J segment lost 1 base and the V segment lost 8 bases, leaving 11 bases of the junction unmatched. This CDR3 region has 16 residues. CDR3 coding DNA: TGTGCCAGCGCAAGACTTGGCGGGGGGGTCCAAGAGACCCAGTACTTC. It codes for CASARLGGGVQETQYF.

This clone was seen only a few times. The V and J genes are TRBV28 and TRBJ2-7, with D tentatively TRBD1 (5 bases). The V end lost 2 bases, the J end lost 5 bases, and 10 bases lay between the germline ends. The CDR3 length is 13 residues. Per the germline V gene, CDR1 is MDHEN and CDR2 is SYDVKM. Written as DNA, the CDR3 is TGTGCCAGCAGTTTAGCCAGGGATCACGAGCAGTACTTC. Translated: CASSLARDHEQYF.

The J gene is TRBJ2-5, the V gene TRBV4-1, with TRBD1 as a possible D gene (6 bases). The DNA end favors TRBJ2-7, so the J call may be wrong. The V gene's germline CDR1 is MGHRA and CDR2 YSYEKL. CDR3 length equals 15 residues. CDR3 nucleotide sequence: TGCGCCAGCAGCCAAGATCAGGGGTCCTTCTACGAGCAGTACTTC. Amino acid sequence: CASSQDQGSFYEQYF.

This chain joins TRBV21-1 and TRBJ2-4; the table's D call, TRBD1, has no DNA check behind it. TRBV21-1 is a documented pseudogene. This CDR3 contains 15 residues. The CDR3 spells CASSPTEIAKNIQYF. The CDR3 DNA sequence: TGTGCCAGCAGCCCCACAGAGATAGCCAAAAACATTCAGTACTTC.

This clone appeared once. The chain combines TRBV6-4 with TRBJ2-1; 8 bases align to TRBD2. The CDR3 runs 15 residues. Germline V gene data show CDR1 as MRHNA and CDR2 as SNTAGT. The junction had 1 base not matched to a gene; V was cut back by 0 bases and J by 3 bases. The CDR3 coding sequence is TGTGCCAGCAGTGACTCCGGGACTAGCTACAATGAGCAGTTCTTC. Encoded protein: CASSDSGTSYNEQFF.

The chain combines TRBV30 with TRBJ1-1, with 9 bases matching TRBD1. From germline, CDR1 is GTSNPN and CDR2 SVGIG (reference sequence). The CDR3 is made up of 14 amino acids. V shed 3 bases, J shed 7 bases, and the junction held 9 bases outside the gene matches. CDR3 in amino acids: CAWSPLTGGLEAFF. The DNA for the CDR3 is TGTGCCTGGAGCCCCCTCACAGGGGGCCTTGAAGCTTTCTTT.

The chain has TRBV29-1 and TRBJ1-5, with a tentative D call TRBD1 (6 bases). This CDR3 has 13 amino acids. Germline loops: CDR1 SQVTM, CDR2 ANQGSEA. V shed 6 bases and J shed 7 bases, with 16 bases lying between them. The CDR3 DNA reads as TGCAGCGTCGCAGGGGAAGCATACCAGCCCCAGCATTTT. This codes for CSVAGEAYQPQHF.

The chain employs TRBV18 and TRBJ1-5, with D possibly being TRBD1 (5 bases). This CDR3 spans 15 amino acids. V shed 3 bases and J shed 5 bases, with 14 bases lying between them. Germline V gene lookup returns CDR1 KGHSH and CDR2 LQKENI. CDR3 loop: CASSPQGGGDQPQHF. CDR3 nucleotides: TGTGCCAGCTCACCCCAGGGTGGAGGGGATCAGCCCCAGCATTTT.

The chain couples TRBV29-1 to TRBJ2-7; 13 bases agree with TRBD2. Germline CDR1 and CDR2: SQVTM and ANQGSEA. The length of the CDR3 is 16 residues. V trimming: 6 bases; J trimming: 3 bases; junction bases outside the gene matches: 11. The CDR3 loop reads CSVDTGLAGKFYEQYF. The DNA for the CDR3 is TGCAGCGTCGATACGGGACTAGCGGGGAAATTCTACGAGCAGTACTTC.

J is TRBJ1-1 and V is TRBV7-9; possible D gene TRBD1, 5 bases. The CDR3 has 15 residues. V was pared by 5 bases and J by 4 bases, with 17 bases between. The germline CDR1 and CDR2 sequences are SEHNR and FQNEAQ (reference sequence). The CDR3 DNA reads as TGTGCCAGCAGCCCACCCGGACATTCAAGCACTGAAGCTTTCTTT. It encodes CASSPPGHSSTEAFF.

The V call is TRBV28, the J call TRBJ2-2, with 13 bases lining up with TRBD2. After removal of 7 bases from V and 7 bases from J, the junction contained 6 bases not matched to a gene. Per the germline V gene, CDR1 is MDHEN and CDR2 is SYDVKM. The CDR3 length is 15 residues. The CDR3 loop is CASKPGLAGSGELFF. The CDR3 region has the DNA TGTGCCAGCAAACCGGGACTAGCGGGGAGCGGGGAGCTGTTTTTT.

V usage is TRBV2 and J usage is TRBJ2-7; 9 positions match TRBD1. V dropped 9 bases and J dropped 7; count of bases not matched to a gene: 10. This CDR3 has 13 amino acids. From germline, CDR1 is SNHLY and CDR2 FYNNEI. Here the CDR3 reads CASSTGGWGEQYF. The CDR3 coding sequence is TGTGCCAGTTCGACAGGGGGTTGGGGTGAGCAGTACTTC.

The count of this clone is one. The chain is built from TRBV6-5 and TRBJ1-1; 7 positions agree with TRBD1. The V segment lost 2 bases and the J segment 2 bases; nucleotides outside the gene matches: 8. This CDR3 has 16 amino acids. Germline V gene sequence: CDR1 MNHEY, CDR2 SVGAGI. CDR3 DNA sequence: TGTGCCAGCAGTTACCACTCGACAGGGCTTAACACTGAAGCTTTCTTT. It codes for CASSYHSTGLNTEAFF.

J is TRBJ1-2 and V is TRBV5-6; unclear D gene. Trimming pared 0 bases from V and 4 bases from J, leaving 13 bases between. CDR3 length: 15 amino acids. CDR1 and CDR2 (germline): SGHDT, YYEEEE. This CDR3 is CASSLGSPSIYGYTF. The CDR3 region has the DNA TGTGCCAGCAGCTTGGGGAGCCCATCCATCTATGGCTACACCTTC. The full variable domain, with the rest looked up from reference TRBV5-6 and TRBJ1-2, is DAGVTQSPTHLIKTRGQQVTLRCSPKSGHDTVSWYQQALGQGPQFIFQYYEEEERQRGNFPDRFSGHQFPNYSSELNVNALLLGDSALYLCASSLGSPSIYGYTFGSGTRLTVV.

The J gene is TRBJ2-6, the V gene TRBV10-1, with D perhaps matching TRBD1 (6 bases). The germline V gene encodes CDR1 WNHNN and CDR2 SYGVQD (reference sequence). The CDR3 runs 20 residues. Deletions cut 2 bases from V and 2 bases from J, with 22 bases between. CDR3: CASSEESGEKGNTGANVLTF. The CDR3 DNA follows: TGCGCCAGCAGTGAGGAATCAGGGGAGAAGGGTAACACTGGGGCCAACGTCCTGACTTTC.

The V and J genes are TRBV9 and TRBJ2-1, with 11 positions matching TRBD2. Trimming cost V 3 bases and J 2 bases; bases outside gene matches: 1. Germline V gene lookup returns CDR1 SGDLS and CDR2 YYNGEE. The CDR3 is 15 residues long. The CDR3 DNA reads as TGTGCCAGCAGCGCTAGCGGGGGGACCTACAATGAGCAGTTCTTC. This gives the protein CASSASGGTYNEQFF.

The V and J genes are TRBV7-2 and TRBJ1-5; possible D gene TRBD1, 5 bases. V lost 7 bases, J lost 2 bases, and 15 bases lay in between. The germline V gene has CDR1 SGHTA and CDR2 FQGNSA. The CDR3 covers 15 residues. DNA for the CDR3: TGTGCCAGCACCCCCGACAGAAAGGGCAATCAGCCCCAGCATTTT. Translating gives CASTPDRKGNQPQHF.

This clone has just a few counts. The CDR3 protein is CASSLKGQGGLNTEAFF. CDR3 in DNA: TGCGCCAGCAGCTTGAAAGGACAGGGGGGGTTGAACACTGAAGCTTTCTTT. The genes are TRBV5-1 and TRBJ1-1; 10 bases agree with TRBD1. Germline lookup yields CDR1 SGHRS and CDR2 YFSETQ. This CDR3 has 17 amino acids. V lost 1 base and J lost 0; bases outside the gene matches: 6.

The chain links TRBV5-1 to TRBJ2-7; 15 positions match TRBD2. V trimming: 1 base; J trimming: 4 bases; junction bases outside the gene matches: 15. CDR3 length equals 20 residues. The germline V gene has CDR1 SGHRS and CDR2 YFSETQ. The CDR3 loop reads CASSLRPGLAGGQIAYEQYF. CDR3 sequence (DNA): TGCGCCAGCAGCTTGCGTCCGGGACTAGCGGGGGGCCAAATAGCTTACGAGCAGTACTTC.

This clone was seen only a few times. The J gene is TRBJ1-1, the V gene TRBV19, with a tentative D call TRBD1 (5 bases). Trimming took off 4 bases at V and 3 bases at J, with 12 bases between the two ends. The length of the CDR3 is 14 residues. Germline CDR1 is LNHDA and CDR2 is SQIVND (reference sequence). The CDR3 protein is CASSTPQGYTEAFF. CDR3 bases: TGTGCCAGTAGTACCCCCCAGGGCTACACTGAAGCTTTCTTT. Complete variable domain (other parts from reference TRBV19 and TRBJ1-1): DGGITQSPKYLFRKEGQNVTLSCEQNLNHDAMYWYRQDPGQGLRLIYYSQIVNDFQKGDIAEGYSVSREKKESFPLTVTSAQKNPTAFYLCASSTPQGYTEAFFGQGTRLTVV.

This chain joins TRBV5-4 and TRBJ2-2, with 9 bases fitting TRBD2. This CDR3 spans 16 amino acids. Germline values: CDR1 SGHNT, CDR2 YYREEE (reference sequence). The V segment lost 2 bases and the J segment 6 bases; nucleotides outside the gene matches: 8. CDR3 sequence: CASSLGAGGPPGELFF. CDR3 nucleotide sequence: TGTGCCAGCAGCTTAGGGGCGGGGGGGCCCCCCGGGGAGCTGTTTTTT.

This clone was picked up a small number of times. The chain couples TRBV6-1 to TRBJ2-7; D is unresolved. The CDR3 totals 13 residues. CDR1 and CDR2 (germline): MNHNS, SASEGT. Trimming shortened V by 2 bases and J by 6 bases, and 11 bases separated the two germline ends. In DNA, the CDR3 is TGTGCCAGCAGTGAAACTACGGTTCGCGAGCAGTACTTC. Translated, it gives CASSETTVREQYF.

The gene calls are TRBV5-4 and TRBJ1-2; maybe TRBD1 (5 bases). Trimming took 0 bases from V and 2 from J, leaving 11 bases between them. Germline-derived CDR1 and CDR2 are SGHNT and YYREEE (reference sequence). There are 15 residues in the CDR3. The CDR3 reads CASSLGPGLNYGYTF. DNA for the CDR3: TGTGCCAGCAGCTTGGGGCCGGGACTGAACTATGGCTACACCTTC. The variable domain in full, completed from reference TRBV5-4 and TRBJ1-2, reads ETGVTQSPTHLIKTRGQQVTLRCSSQSGHNTVSWYQQALGQGPQFIFQYYREEENGRGNFPPRFSGLQFPNYSSELNVNALELDDSALYLCASSLGPGLNYGYTFGSGTRLTVV.

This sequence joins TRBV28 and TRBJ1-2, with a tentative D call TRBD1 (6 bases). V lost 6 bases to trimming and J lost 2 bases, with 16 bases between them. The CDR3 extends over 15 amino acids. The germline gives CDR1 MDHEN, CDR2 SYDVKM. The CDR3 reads CASSTSTGLNYGYTF. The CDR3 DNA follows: TGTGCCAGCAGCACGTCGACAGGACTGAACTATGGCTACACCTTC.

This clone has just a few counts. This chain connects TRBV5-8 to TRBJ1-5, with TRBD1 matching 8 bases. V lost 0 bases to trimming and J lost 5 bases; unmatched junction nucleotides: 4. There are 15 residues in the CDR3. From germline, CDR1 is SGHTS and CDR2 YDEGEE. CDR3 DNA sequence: TGTGCCAGCAGCTTGGGGACAGGGAACCATCAGCCCCAGCATTTT. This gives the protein CASSLGTGNHQPQHF.

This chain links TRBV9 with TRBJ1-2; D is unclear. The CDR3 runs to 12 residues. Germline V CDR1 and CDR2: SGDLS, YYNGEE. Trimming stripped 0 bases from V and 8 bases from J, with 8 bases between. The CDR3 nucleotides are TGTGCCAGCAGCGTAGTAGGCAGGGGCTACACCTTC. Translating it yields CASSVVGRGYTF.